This T cell receptor (beta chain) stems from a study of cytotoxic CD8 clonotypes in ibrutinib-treated CLL. Study in general: Complete response was seen in 2 patients and partial in approximately 25; about twelve progressed and roughly 14 stayed remitted after a median roughly six years. Overall study results and limits: Upon ibrutinib response clonality rose, and upon progression it fell back toward baseline.

The data were produced by immunoSEQ multiplex PCR, yet TCRdb's version contains in-frame clones alone and is incomplete. Of almost 250,000 clones in the sample, roughly 70% were seen once. To note about this clone: The antigen is unknown.

From cryopreserved PBMCs came about 2 micrograms of genomic DNA used for TCR beta libraries. CDR3 size: 14 residues. Germline V gene data show CDR1 as SGDLS and CDR2 as YYNGEE. V lost 4 bases, J lost 2 bases, and 9 bases lay in between. The chain carries TRBV9 and TRBJ1-4; D is perhaps TRBD1 (5 bases). This TCR was sampled from a human donor with chronic lymphocytic leukemia. The specimen comprised PBMCs, sampled after 24 months of ibrutinib treatment. The CDR3, as DNA: TGTGCCAGCAGCCAGACAGCTACTAATGAAAAACTGTTTTTT. Its translation: CASSQTATNEKLFF.